The 3 T cell receptor beta chains below come from one sample, sequenced in a study of shared clonotypes between healthy human individuals. Clones were sequenced by immunoSEQ multiplex PCR, and TCRdb holds only the in-frame ones, with some missing. The sample has 550,000 to 600,000 clones; just over 75% are singletons. The sequenced material came from PBMCs. All receptors come from a woman in her forties in good health. Some clones in this sample may be carry-over from other donors' samples.

The chain recombines TRBV5-4 with TRBJ2-7; D unresolved. Germline loops: CDR1 SGHNT, CDR2 YYREEE (reference sequence). V lost 4 bases and J lost 1, with 9 bases in between. The CDR3 extends over 13 amino acids. The chain's CDR3 is CASSIIGSYEQYF. CDR3 in DNA: TGTGCCAGCAGCATAATAGGGTCCTACGAGCAGTACTTC.

The J gene is TRBJ1-4, the V gene TRBV19, with a possible D match to TRBD1 (6 bases). V dropped 6 bases and J dropped 6 bases, with 20 bases sitting between them. The CDR3 loop spans 16 amino acids. Germline-derived CDR1 and CDR2 are LNHDA and SQIVND (reference sequence). Written as DNA, the CDR3 is TGTGCCAGTAGACCCTCCTCCACAGGGTTTTATGAAAAACTGTTTTTT. Amino acid sequence: CASRPSSTGFYEKLFF. Supplemented by reference TRBV19 and TRBJ1-4, the full variable domain reads DGGITQSPKYLFRKEGQNVTLSCEQNLNHDAMYWYRQDPGQGLRLIYYSQIVNDFQKGDIAEGYSVSREKKESFPLTVTSAQKNPTAFYLCASRPSSTGFYEKLFFGSGTQLSVL.

The chain carries TRBV10-2 and TRBJ2-2; D uncertain. The V gene lost 7 bases and the J gene lost 5 bases, with 17 bases spanning the gap. This CDR3 spans 15 amino acids. CDR1 is WSHSY and CDR2 is SAAADI in the germline V gene. The CDR3 DNA reads as TGCGCCAGCATAAGATCTAGAACCCTAACCGGGGAGCTGTTTTTT. It translates to CASIRSRTLTGELFF.